This entry concerns a single T cell receptor (delta chain). The antigen is not known. These data belong to a study of Vδ1+ human thymocytes. Points from the study as a whole: Thymic TRG and TRD repertoires appeared highly polyclonal.

Sequences come from RNA converted to cDNA by reverse transcription. Multiplex PCR used pooled V-gene forward primers and a constant-region reverse primer to amplify CDR3s. TCRdb redid clone calling on the multiplex PCR reads using CATT. The sample has over 45,000 delta-chain clones; approximately 16% are singletons. Thymocytes were sorted as CD3+ TCRVdelta1+ TCRVdelta2- after alphabeta T cell depletion. The V gene end was trimmed by 1 base and the J gene end by 0 bases; junction bases not matched to a gene: 38. The CDR3 runs to 29 residues. Germline CDR1 and CDR2: TSWWSYY and QGS. The chain links TRDV1 to TRDJ1; 13 bases agree with TRDD3. The TCR originated in a girl in the first two years of life who had congenital heart surgery. The sample taken for sequencing was Vdelta1+ gamma-delta thymocytes from the thymus. Subset indicated: FACS-sorted CD3+ TCRalphabeta- TCRVdelta1+ TCRVdelta2- thymocytes. CDR3 nucleotide sequence: TGTGCTCTTGGGGAACACCCAATCGATGGCCTCCTCCCATACTGGGGGATACGCCGCCGTCTTGAGTACACCGATAAACTCATCTTT. This sequence encodes CALGEHPIDGLLPYWGIRRRLEYTDKLIF.